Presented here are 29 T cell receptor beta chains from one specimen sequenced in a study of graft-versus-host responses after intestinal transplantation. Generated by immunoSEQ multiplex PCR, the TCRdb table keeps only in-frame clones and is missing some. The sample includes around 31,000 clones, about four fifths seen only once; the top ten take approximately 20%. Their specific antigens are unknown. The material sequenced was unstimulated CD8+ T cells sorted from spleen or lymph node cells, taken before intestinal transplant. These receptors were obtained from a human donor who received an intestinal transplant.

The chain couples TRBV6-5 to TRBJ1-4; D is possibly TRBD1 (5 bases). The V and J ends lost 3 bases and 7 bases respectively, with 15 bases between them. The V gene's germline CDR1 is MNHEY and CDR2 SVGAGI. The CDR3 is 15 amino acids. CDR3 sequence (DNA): TGTGCCAGCAGTTATGTTCAGGGCTCTGTTGAAAAACTGTTTTTT. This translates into CASSYVQGSVEKLFF.

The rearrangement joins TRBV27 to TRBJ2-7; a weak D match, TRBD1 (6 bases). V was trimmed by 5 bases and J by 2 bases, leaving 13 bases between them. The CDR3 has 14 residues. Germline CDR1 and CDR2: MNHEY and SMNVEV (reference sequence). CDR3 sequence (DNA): TGTGCCAGCAGTCCTACAGGGTTGCCCTACGAGCAGTACTTC. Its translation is CASSPTGLPYEQYF.

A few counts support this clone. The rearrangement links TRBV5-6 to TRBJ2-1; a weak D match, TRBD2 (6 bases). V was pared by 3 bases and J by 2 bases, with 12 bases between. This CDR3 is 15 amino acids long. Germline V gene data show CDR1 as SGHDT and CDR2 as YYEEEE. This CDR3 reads CASSSESGPYNEQFF. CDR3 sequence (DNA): TGTGCCAGCAGCTCGGAAAGCGGGCCCTACAATGAGCAGTTCTTC.

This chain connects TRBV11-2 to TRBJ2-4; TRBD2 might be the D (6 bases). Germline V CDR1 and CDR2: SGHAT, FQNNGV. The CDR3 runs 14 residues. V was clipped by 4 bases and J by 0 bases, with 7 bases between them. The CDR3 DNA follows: TGTGCCAGCAGCTGGGACTCAGCCAAAAACATTCAGTACTTC. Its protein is CASSWDSAKNIQYF.

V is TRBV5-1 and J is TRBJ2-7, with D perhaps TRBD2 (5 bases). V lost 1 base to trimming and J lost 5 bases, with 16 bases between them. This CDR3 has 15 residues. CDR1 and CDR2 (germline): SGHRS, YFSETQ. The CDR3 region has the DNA TGCGCCAGCAGCTTGCTCCCCGGGATCGACAACGAGCAGTACTTC. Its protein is CASSLLPGIDNEQYF.

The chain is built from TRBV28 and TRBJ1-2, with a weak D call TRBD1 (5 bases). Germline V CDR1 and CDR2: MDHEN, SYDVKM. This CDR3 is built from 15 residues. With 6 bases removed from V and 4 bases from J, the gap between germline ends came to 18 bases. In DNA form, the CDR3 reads TGTGCCAGCAGCTATAGCAGCGGGGCCTTCTATGGCTACACCTTC. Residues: CASSYSSGAFYGYTF.

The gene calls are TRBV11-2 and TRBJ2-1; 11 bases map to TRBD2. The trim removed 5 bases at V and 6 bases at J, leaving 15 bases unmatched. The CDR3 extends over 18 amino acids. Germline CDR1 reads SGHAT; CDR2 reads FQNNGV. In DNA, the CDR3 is TGTGCCAGCAGCCCACCTACTAGCGGGAGTTGGGGGGTCAATGAGCAGTTCTTC. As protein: CASSPPTSGSWGVNEQFF.

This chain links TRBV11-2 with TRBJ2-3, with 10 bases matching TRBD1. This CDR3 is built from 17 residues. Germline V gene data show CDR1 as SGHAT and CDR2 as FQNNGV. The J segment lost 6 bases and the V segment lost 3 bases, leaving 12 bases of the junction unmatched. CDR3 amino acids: CASSFLDRDRGADTQYF. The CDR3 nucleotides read TGTGCCAGCAGCTTCCTCGATCGGGACAGGGGTGCGGATACGCAGTATTTT. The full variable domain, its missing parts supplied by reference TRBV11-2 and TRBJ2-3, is EAGVAQSPRYKIIEKRQSVAFWCNPISGHATLYWYQQILGQGPKLLIQFQNNGVVDDSQLPKDRFSAERLKGVDSTLKIQPAKLEDSAVYLCASSFLDRDRGADTQYFGPGTRLTVL.

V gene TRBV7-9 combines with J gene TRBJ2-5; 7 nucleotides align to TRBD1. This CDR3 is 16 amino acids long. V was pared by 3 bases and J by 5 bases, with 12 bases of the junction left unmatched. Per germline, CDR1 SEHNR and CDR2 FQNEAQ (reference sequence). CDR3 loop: CASSLLDRVGIETQYF. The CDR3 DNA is TGTGCCAGCAGCTTGCTAGACAGGGTGGGGATTGAGACCCAGTACTTC.

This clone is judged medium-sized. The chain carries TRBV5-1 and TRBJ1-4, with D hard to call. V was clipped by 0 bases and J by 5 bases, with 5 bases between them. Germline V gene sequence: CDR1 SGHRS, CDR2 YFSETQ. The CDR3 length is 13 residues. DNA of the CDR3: TGCGCCAGCAGCTTGGCGCGAAATGAAAAACTGTTTTTT. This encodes CASSLARNEKLFF.

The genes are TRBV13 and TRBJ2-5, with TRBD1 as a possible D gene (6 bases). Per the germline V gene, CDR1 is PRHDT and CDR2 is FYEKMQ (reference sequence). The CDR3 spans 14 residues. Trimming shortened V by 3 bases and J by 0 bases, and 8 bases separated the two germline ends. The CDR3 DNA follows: TGTGCCAGCAGCTTTAGGACAGACCAAGAGACCCAGTACTTC. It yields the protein CASSFRTDQETQYF.

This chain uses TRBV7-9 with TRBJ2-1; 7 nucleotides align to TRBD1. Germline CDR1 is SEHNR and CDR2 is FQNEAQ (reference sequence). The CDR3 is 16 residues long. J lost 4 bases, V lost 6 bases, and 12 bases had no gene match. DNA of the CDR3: TGTGCCAGCAGGCCGACAGGGACCGGATTTTACAATGAGCAGTTCTTC. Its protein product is CASRPTGTGFYNEQFF.

The chain's CDR3 is CASSPQPPGQGAYTEAFF. DNA for the CDR3: TGTGCCAGCAGCCCACAACCACCCGGACAGGGGGCGTACACTGAAGCTTTCTTT. The gene calls are TRBV7-9 and TRBJ1-1; 11 nucleotides align to TRBD1. V was clipped by 5 bases and J by 3 bases; unmatched bases: 14. The V gene's germline CDR1 is SEHNR and CDR2 FQNEAQ (reference sequence). This CDR3 has 18 residues.

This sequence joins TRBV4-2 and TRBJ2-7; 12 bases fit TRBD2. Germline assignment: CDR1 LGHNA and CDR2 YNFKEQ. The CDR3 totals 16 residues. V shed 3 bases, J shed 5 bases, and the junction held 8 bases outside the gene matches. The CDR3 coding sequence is TGTGCCAGCAGCCAGGATACTAGCGGGGGGCCTAACGAGCAGTACTTC. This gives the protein CASSQDTSGGPNEQYF.

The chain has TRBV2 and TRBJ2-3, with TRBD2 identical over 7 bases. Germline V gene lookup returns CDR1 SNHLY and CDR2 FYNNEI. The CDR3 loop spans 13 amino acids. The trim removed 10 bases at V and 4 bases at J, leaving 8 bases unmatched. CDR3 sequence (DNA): TGTGCCAACTGGGGCGGGAGACCAGATACGCAGTATTTT. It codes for CANWGGRPDTQYF.

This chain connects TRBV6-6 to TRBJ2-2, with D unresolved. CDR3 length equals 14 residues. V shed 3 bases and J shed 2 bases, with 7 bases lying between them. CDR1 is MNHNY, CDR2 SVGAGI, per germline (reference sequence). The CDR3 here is CASSYLRNTGELFF. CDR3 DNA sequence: TGTGCCAGCAGTTATCTCCGTAACACCGGGGAGCTGTTTTTT.

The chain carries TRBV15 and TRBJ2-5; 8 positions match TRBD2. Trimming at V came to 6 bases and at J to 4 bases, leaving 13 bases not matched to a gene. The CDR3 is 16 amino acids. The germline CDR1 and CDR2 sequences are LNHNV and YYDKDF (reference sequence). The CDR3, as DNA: TGTGCCACCAGTTCCCCGTCGGTTCTAGCGGGAGAGACCCAGTACTTC. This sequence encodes CATSSPSVLAGETQYF.

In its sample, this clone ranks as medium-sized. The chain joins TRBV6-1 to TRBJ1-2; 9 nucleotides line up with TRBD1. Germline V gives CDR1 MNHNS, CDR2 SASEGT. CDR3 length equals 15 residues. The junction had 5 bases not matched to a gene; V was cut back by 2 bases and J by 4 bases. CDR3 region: CASSEPGQGGYGYTF. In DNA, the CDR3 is TGTGCCAGCAGTGAACCGGGACAGGGAGGCTATGGCTACACCTTC.

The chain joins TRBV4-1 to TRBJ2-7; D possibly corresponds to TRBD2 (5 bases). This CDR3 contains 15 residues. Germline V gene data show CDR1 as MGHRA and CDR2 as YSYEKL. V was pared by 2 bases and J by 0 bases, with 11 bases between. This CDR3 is CASSQTGVSSYEQYF. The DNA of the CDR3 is TGCGCCAGCAGCCAAACCGGGGTGAGCTCCTACGAGCAGTACTTC.

CDR3 sequence: CASSQGTANYGYTF. CDR3 bases: TGCGCCAGCAGCCAAGGGACAGCTAACTATGGCTACACCTTC. The chain recombines TRBV4-1 with TRBJ1-2, with D perhaps TRBD1 (6 bases). Trimming cost V 1 base and J 0 bases, with 6 bases left between them. The germline V gene has CDR1 MGHRA and CDR2 YSYEKL. This CDR3 region has 14 residues.

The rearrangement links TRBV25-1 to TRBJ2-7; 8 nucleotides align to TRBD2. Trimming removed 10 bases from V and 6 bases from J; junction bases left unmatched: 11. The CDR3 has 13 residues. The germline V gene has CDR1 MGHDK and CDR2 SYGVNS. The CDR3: CANSLRGVREQYF. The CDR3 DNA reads TGTGCCAATTCCCTGCGGGGGGTGCGCGAGCAGTACTTC.

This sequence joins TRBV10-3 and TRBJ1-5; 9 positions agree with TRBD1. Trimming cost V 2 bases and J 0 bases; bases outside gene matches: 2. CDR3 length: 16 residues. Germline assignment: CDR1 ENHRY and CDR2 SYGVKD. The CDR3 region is CAISEGTGPSNQPQHF. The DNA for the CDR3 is TGTGCCATCAGTGAGGGGACAGGGCCTAGCAATCAGCCCCAGCATTTT.

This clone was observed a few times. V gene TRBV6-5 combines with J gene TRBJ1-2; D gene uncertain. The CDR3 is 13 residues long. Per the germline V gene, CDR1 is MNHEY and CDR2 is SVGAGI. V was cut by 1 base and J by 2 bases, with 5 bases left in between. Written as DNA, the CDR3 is TGTGCCAGCAGTTACTTCTCCAACTATGGCTACACCTTC. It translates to CASSYFSNYGYTF.

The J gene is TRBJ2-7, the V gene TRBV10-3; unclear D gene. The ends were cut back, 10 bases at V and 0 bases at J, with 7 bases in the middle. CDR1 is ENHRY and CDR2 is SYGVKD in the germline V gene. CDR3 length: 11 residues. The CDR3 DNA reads TGTGCCAGCCGAGACTCCTACGAGCAGTACTTC. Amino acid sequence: CASRDSYEQYF.

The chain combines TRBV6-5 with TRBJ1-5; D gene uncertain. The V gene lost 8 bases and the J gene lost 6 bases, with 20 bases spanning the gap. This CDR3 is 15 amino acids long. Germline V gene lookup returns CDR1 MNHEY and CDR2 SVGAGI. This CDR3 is CASQAGRSGAQPQHF. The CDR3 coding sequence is TGTGCCAGCCAAGCCGGCAGGTCAGGCGCTCAGCCCCAGCATTTT.

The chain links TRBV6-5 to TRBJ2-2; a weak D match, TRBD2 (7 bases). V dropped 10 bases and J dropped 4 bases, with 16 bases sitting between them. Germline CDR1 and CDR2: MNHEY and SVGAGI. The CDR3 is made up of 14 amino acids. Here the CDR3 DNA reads TGTGCCACCGGAGGGGGGGGGACCACCGGGGAGCTGTTTTTT. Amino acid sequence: CATGGGGTTGELFF.

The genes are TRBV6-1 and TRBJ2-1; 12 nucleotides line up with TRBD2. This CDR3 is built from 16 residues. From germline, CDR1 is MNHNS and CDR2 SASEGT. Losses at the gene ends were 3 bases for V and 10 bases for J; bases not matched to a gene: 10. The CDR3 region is CASSEVRLAGGREQFF. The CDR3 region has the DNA TGTGCCAGCAGTGAGGTTAGGCTAGCGGGAGGGCGAGAGCAGTTCTTC.

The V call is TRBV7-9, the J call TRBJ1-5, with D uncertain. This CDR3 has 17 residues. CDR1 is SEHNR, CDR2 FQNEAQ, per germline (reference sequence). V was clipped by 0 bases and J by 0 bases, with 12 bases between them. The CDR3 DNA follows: TGTGCCAGCAGCTTAGCGCGGCCGGGAGATAGCAATCAGCCCCAGCATTTT. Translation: CASSLARPGDSNQPQHF. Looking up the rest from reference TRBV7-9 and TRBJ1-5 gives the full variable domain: DTGVSQNPRHKITKRGQNVTFRCDPISEHNRLYWYRQTLGQGPEFLTYFQNEAQLEKSRLLSDRFSAERPKGSFSTLEIQRTEQGDSAMYLCASSLARPGDSNQPQHFGDGTRLSIL.

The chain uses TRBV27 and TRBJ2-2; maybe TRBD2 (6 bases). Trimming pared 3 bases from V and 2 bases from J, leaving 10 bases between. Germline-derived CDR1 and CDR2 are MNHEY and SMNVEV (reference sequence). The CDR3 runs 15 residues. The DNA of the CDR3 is TGTGCCAGCAGTTTGGGACTCACAAACACCGGGGAGCTGTTTTTT. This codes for CASSLGLTNTGELFF.